This note documents a single TCR beta chain sequence. Its antigen is unknown. Base qualities are not provided; no much larger clone lies one nucleotide away. Interpreted using the paper, the time point label stands for: baseline before first vaccination. Vaccinee samples were obtained from the UK trials COV001 and COV002, which included a single-blind randomized controlled phase 2/3 trial of AZD1222 (ChAdOx1 nCoV-19) in healthy adults. Trial participant PBMC samples were collected at day 0 and day 28 after the second dose for TCRbeta chain sequencing. This sample was included in a study of T cell responses to AZD1222 COVID-19 vaccine (dated by TCRdb to 2020 to 2022). Background for the entire study: AZD1222 recipients whose second dose came at about 4 weeks and those whose second dose came at about 12 weeks were combined into one group, since spike-specific TCR depth and breadth did not differ between the two schedules. TCR sequencing was performed for roughly 250 trial participants, of whom 207 were given two doses of AZD1222 and approximately 25 were given two doses of MenACWY control vaccine. Trial participants were enrolled by age into 18-55, 56-69 and 70-plus year subgroups, with about 150, 28 and 57 TCR-sequenced participants respectively. Broad study findings and their caveats: A significant rise in spike-specific TCR breadth and depth was observed after two AZD1222 doses relative to day 0 and relative to MenACWY recipients. The vaccine-associated CD4 TCRs covered the entire spike protein, and the dominant responses fell in regions 160-218 and 743-854. Participants were mostly white British, with more females than males. The authors suggested clonal diversity may have been underestimated. Reportedly, close to half of the unique spike-specific TCRs recognized epitopes lying outside the regions that are mutated in the B.1.351 and B.1.1.7 variants. Because no day 14 peak-response samples were available, the repertoires could be characterized only after the peak T cell response. In the small 56-69-year group, the increase in depth fell short of significance, most likely because of low power. Conclusions about previously exposed vaccinees were limited because only a handful of AZD1222 recipients were SARS-CoV-2 seropositive at baseline.

The CDR3 regions of human TCRbeta chains were analyzed by immunosequencing. From the authors' description of their analysis: Repertoire TCRs were matched against a reference library of SARS-CoV-2-specific TCRs generated with the MIRA antigen-specificity platform. Breadth was defined as the fraction of unique TCRs that were SARS-CoV-2-associated. Depth was defined as the fraction of total T cells that were SARS-CoV-2-associated. Using the MIRA data, every spike-specific TCR was mapped to the spike region that the TCR reacted to and assigned to either a CD4 or a CD8 class. Log10-transformed breadth and depth values were compared by one-way ANOVA with Sidak's multiple comparisons tests. The source is immuneACCESS, and TCRdb retained only in-frame sequences with V and J called. Part of the clones is not carried over; for the studies checked, unresolved V genes explain less than half of this, and the remainder is unexplained. The DNA gave D and trimming, while V, J and clone size come from that table. Here the sample has 110,000 to 150,000 clones; around 87% occur a single time. Roughly 1.7% of the sample comes from the top ten.

This receptor was identified in an adult in good health. Sequences were derived from peripheral blood, sampled on day 0 of AZD1222 vaccination.

The CDR3 in this case is CASSLGTSGSYEQYF. The DNA sequence is given as TGTGCCAGCAGCTTAGGGACTAGCGGCTCCTACGAGCAGTACTTC. In this chain, TRBV5-4 is recombined with TRBJ2-7; 11 bases in between match TRBD2. The CDR3 contains 15 residues, cysteine and phenylalanine counted. The only DNA kept is the CDR3, 45 bases in frame from the first base. According to the germline V gene (reference sequence), CDR1 reads SGHNT and CDR2 reads YYREEE. The germline V and J ends show losses of 2 bases and 0 bases respectively, and no gene match explains 1 base of the junction.